The entry below describes one TCR beta chain. Sequencing used immunoSEQ multiplex PCR; TCRdb keeps in-frame clones, though not all of them. Of 65,000 to 95,000 clones detected, roughly 93% appear once; the ten largest clones hold approximately 0.24%. Germline V CDR1 and CDR2: SNHLY, FYNNEI. J lost 1 base, V lost 8 bases, and 10 bases had no gene match. The CDR3 is 15 amino acids. The source of the sample is a study of technical replicates of blood from a handful of donors. The sequencing input was T cells isolated from PBMCs. This sequence joins TRBV2 and TRBJ2-5, with TRBD2 matching over 7 bases. This clonotype originated in a human donor in good health. The CDR3 is CASGGEIRPQETQYF. As DNA, the CDR3 is TGTGCCAGCGGGGGGGAGATCCGACCCCAAGAGACCCAGTACTTC.